The rows below give T cell receptor beta chains drawn from one sample of a study of shared clonotypes between healthy human individuals. Sequenced by immunoSEQ multiplex PCR; TCRdb stores in-frame clones only, minus some. The table includes under 1 million clones, about 97% detected once. Sequenced sample: naive CD8+ T cells sorted from blood. Receptor source: a man aged 25 to 40 in good health. CDR3s include the opening cysteine and the closing phenylalanine or tryptophan. Fields, in order: V gene, D gene, J gene, clone size, CDR3 protein, CDR3 DNA. A D gene is named only where the DNA matches it firmly. Size tells how often a clone was seen (once, few, many) or the class of an expanded clone, and some rows leave it out.

>TRBV7-9|NA|TRBJ2-5|NA
CASSLEAGWQETQYF
TGTGCCAGCAGCTTAGAAGCAGGATGGCAAGAGACCCAGTACTTC
>TRBV4-1|TRBD2|TRBJ2-3|NA
CASSQDPGGGTDTQYF
TGCGCCAGCAGCCAAGATCCGGGAGGCGGGACCGATACGCAGTATTTT
>TRBV4-1|TRBD2|TRBJ2-2|NA
CASSWTREAGELFF
TGCGCCAGCAGCTGGACTAGAGAGGCCGGGGAGCTGTTTTTT
>TRBV27|NA|TRBJ2-7|NA
CASSSQQRGPYEQYF
TGTGCCAGCAGCTCCCAGCAGAGGGGACCCTACGAGCAGTACTTC
>TRBV5-4|NA|TRBJ2-7|NA
CASSAGPGEYEQYF
TGTGCCAGCAGCGCCGGACCGGGGGAATACGAGCAGTACTTC
>TRBV7-2|NA|TRBJ2-7|NA
CASSSYGGYEQYF
TGTGCCAGCAGCTCCTATGGGGGCTACGAGCAGTACTTC
>TRBV9|TRBD2|TRBJ2-5|NA
CASSVGGSSGRAETQYF
TGTGCCAGCAGCGTAGGGGGTAGTAGCGGGAGGGCCGAGACCCAGTACTTC
>TRBV7-6|NA|TRBJ1-4|NA
CASSFFSHEKLFF
TGTGCCAGCAGCTTTTTTTCTCATGAAAAACTGTTTTTT
>TRBV5-4|TRBD2|TRBJ2-1|once
CASSKTSGSRSYNEQFF
TGTGCCAGCAGCAAGACTAGCGGGAGTCGCTCCTACAATGAGCAGTTCTTC
>TRBV7-2|NA|TRBJ2-1|NA
CASSLGPGYEQFF
TGTGCCAGCAGCCTAGGCCCAGGGTATGAGCAGTTCTTC
>TRBV27|TRBD2|TRBJ2-7|NA
CASSRTSGIYEQYF
TGTGCCAGCAGTAGGACTAGCGGGATCTACGAGCAGTACTTC
>TRBV2|TRBD1|TRBJ2-6|NA
CATRQGTGANVLTF
TGTGCCACCCGACAGGGCACTGGGGCCAACGTCCTGACTTTC
>TRBV5-1|NA|TRBJ1-1|NA
CASSLPGEGLRNTEAFF
TGCGCCAGCAGCTTGCCCGGGGAAGGGCTACGGAACACTGAAGCTTTCTTT
>TRBV14|NA|TRBJ2-7|NA
CASSLGSYEQYF
TGTGCCAGCAGCCTCGGTTCCTACGAGCAGTACTTC
>TRBV27|TRBD2|TRBJ2-7|once
CASSFSHWVAGQYEQYF
TGTGCCAGCAGTTTTTCGCACTGGGTAGCGGGCCAGTACGAGCAGTACTTC
>TRBV4-3|TRBD2|TRBJ2-1|NA
CASSPSFSGSSYNEQFF
TGCGCCAGCAGCCCCTCATTTAGCGGGAGCTCCTACAATGAGCAGTTCTTC
>TRBV11-2|NA|TRBJ2-1|NA
CASSLGGENEQFF
TGTGCCAGCAGCTTAGGTGGTGAGAATGAGCAGTTCTTC
>TRBV18|NA|TRBJ2-7|NA
CASSQNLEEQYF
TGTGCCAGCTCACAAAACCTGGAAGAGCAGTACTTC
>TRBV7-9|TRBD2|TRBJ2-1|NA
CASSLKTGGSYNEQFF
TGTGCCAGCAGCTTAAAGACGGGAGGGTCCTACAATGAGCAGTTCTTC
>TRBV28|NA|TRBJ2-1|NA
CASSWGTTYEQFF
TGTGCCAGCAGTTGGGGGACCACCTATGAGCAGTTCTTC
>TRBV28|NA|TRBJ1-5|once
CASSLDDQPQHF
TGTGCCAGCAGTTTGGACGATCAGCCCCAGCATTTT
>TRBV20-1|TRBD1|TRBJ2-7|NA
CSAAQGYEQYF
TGCAGTGCTGCACAGGGGTACGAGCAGTACTTC
>TRBV7-9|TRBD1|TRBJ1-4|NA
CASSKDRGTNEKLFF
TGTGCCAGCAGCAAAGACAGGGGAACTAATGAAAAACTGTTTTTT
>TRBV6-1|NA|TRBJ2-7|NA
CASSEAPFSRYEQYF
TGTGCCAGCAGTGAAGCGCCTTTCTCCAGGTACGAGCAGTACTTC
>TRBV15|NA|TRBJ2-7|NA
CATSPAGYEQYF
TGTGCCACCAGCCCCGCCGGCTACGAGCAGTACTTC
>TRBV10-1|NA|TRBJ2-1|NA
CASSDRFGRGKNEQFF
TGCGCCAGCAGTGATCGTTTCGGCAGGGGAAAAAATGAGCAGTTCTTC
>TRBV18|NA|TRBJ1-1|NA
CASSPQGTENTEAFF
TGTGCCAGCTCACCTCAGGGGACGGAGAACACTGAAGCTTTCTTT
>TRBV10-2|TRBD2|TRBJ2-3|once
CASFGGLAGGPDTQYF
TGCGCCAGCTTCGGCGGACTAGCGGGAGGGCCGGATACGCAGTATTTT
>TRBV6-5|NA|TRBJ2-2|NA
CASSYSLTGNTGELFF
TGTGCCAGCAGTTACTCCCTGACAGGAAACACCGGGGAGCTGTTTTTT
>TRBV6-1|TRBD1|TRBJ1-1|NA
CASSEQGVGVTEAFF
TGTGCCAGCAGTGAGCAGGGGGTCGGGGTCACTGAAGCTTTCTTT
>TRBV15|TRBD2|TRBJ2-7|NA
CATSISGLAGVEQYF
TGTGCCACCAGCATCTCGGGACTAGCGGGAGTCGAGCAGTACTTC
>TRBV6-1|TRBD1|TRBJ2-7|NA
CASSVGTGTYEQYF
TGTGCCAGCAGTGTCGGGACAGGGACCTACGAGCAGTACTTC
>TRBV6-5|NA|TRBJ2-5|NA
CASSYLNGETQYF
TGTGCCAGCAGTTACTTAAATGGGGAGACCCAGTACTTC
>TRBV27|TRBD1|TRBJ1-2|NA
CATRQGGFGYTF
TGTGCCACCAGACAGGGCGGTTTCGGCTACACCTTC
>TRBV2|TRBD2|TRBJ2-1|NA
CARSVGPAGGRDEQFF
TGTGCCAGGTCGGTAGGGCCAGCGGGAGGGCGAGATGAGCAGTTCTTC
>TRBV2|NA|TRBJ2-2|NA
CASSESRGGTGELFF
TGTGCCAGCAGTGAATCACGAGGAGGAACCGGGGAGCTGTTTTTT
>TRBV7-9|TRBD1|TRBJ1-5|few
CASGTGDQPQHF
TGTGCCAGCGGGACAGGGGATCAGCCCCAGCATTTT
>TRBV5-5|NA|TRBJ1-2|NA
CASSLEVGAYGYTF
TGTGCCAGCAGCTTGGAGGTCGGGGCCTATGGCTACACCTTC
>TRBV9|NA|TRBJ2-1|NA
CASSVWGVMGNEQFF
TGTGCCAGCAGCGTGTGGGGAGTTATGGGCAATGAGCAGTTCTTC
>TRBV27|TRBD1|TRBJ2-3|NA
CASSQDREGTQYF
TGTGCCAGCAGTCAAGACAGGGAAGGTACGCAGTATTTT
>TRBV6-1|TRBD1|TRBJ2-2|NA
CASSERRTGFLAGELFF
TGTGCCAGCAGCGAACGACGGACAGGGTTTTTAGCCGGGGAGCTGTTTTTT
>TRBV4-3|NA|TRBJ2-3|NA
CASSQDPEGPDTQYF
TGCGCCAGCAGCCAAGACCCCGAGGGCCCAGATACGCAGTATTTT
>TRBV2|TRBD1|TRBJ2-3|NA
CASSRTGGDTDTQYF
TGTGCCAGCAGCAGGACAGGTGGAGACACAGATACGCAGTATTTT
>TRBV7-2|NA|TRBJ1-1|NA
CASTSGISTEAFF
TGTGCCAGCACCTCAGGGATTAGCACTGAAGCTTTCTTT
>TRBV10-3|TRBD2|TRBJ2-1|NA
CAISDPAGGRNEQFF
TGTGCCATCAGTGACCCAGCGGGAGGGCGAAATGAGCAGTTCTTC
>TRBV9|NA|TRBJ1-2|NA
CASSQAVQTLGGYTF
TGTGCCAGCAGCCAAGCGGTACAGACCCTCGGTGGCTACACCTTC
>TRBV27|NA|TRBJ1-5|NA
CASSTTYSNQPQHF
TGTGCCAGCAGTACCACCTATAGCAATCAGCCCCAGCATTTT
>TRBV5-1|TRBD1|TRBJ2-1|NA
CASSFPAGQAYNEQFF
TGCGCCAGCAGCTTTCCTGCAGGACAGGCCTACAATGAGCAGTTCTTC
>TRBV5-6|TRBD2|TRBJ2-1|NA
CASSLGLAILNEQFF
TGTGCCAGCAGCTTGGGACTAGCGATTCTCAATGAGCAGTTCTTC
>TRBV7-9|NA|TRBJ1-1|once
CASSLDRENTEAFF
TGTGCCAGCAGCTTAGACAGGGAGAACACTGAAGCTTTCTTT
>TRBV7-2|TRBD2|TRBJ2-5|NA
CASSLWSSGKETQYF
TGTGCCAGCAGCTTATGGTCTAGCGGAAAAGAGACCCAGTACTTC
>TRBV18|NA|TRBJ1-4|NA
CASSAGDEEKLFF
TGTGCCAGCTCAGCAGGGGACGAAGAAAAACTGTTTTTT
>TRBV5-6|NA|TRBJ2-7|NA
CASSSPDTFSYEQYF
TGTGCCAGCAGCTCGCCGGACACGTTTTCCTACGAGCAGTACTTC
>TRBV7-2|NA|TRBJ1-2|NA
CASSLASAHYGYTF
TGTGCCAGCAGCTTAGCCTCCGCGCACTATGGCTACACCTTC
>TRBV27|TRBD2|TRBJ2-7|NA
CASSLGLAGSNYEQYF
TGTGCCAGCAGTTTAGGACTAGCGGGAAGTAATTACGAGCAGTACTTC